What follows are 29 T cell receptor beta chains derived from one specimen sequenced in a study of blood T cells in healthy people across ages. The use of a sample-barcoded 5' primer and a J-beta primer mix characterized a second PCR of roughly 7 to 12 cycles. MiXCR, run by TCRdb on the 5' RACE reads, gives a single entry per CDR3 protein. Of hundreds of thousands of distinct CDR3 sequences in the sample, approximately 50% were seen once. Sample: blood. Receptors originate from a woman aged 60-75 years in good health.

This clonotype appeared a few times. The chain has TRBV4-3 and TRBJ2-4; 11 nucleotides agree with TRBD2. V lost 0 bases, J lost 0 bases, and 10 bases stayed unmatched. The CDR3 contains 20 residues. The germline V gene has CDR1 LGHNA and CDR2 YSLEER. The CDR3: CASSQDWGSGRDRAKNIQYF. The DNA of the CDR3 is TGCGCCAGCAGCCAAGATTGGGGTAGCGGGAGGGATAGAGCCAAAAACATTCAGTACTTC.

This rearrangement joins TRBV4-3 to TRBJ2-7; D gene uncertain. The V and J ends lost 1 base and 4 bases respectively, with 8 bases between them. CDR1 is LGHNA and CDR2 is YSLEER in the germline V gene. There are 13 residues in the CDR3. This chain's CDR3 is CASSQAPQYEQYF. The CDR3 DNA reads as TGCGCCAGCAGCCAAGCTCCCCAGTACGAGCAGTACTTC.

The chain is built from TRBV4-3 and TRBJ2-1; the D is unclear. The J call could be wrong; TRBJ2-7 is a better fit for the DNA end. The germline V gene encodes CDR1 LGHNA and CDR2 YSLEER. This CDR3 region has 15 residues. CDR3 sequence reads: CASSLSRFSYNEQYF. CDR3 coding DNA: TGCGCCAGCAGCCTAAGCAGATTCTCCTACAATGAGCAGTACTTC.

The chain uses TRBV28 and TRBJ2-2; maybe TRBD1 (6 bases). CDR3 length equals 15 residues. Trimming removed 6 bases from V and 5 bases from J, with 16 bases in between. CDR1 is MDHEN, CDR2 SYDVKM, per germline. The CDR3 DNA reads TGTGCCAGCAGCTTCAGGGGTCTGGGGACCGGGGAGCTGTTTTTT. This encodes CASSFRGLGTGELFF.

The CDR3 is CASSLEGGILTF. In DNA form, the CDR3 reads TGTGCCAGCAGCTTAGAAGGAGGAATCCTGACTTTC. The chain combines TRBV7-9 with TRBJ2-6; D is possibly TRBD2 (5 bases). The length of the CDR3 is 12 residues. The germline CDR1 and CDR2 sequences are SEHNR and FQNEAQ (reference sequence). The ends were cut back, 1 base at V and 14 bases at J, with 9 bases in the middle.

The CDR3 DNA is TGTGCCATCAGTGAGTCTCCCGGGAGGCGCACTGAAGCTTTCTTT. As protein: CAISESPGRRTEAFF. The chain combines TRBV10-3 with TRBJ1-1; D remains ambiguous. This CDR3 spans 15 amino acids. Germline assignment: CDR1 ENHRY and CDR2 SYGVKD. V was cut by 0 bases and J by 4 bases, with 12 bases left in between.

The chain links TRBV4-1 to TRBJ2-7; TRBD2 matches 11 bases. Germline values: CDR1 MGHRA, CDR2 YSYEKL. The CDR3 extends over 16 amino acids. V lost 6 bases and J lost 2; bases outside the gene matches: 9. The CDR3 DNA is TGCGCCAGCAGTCAAATCGTACTAGCGGGAGCCTACGAGCAGTACTTC. This translates into CASSQIVLAGAYEQYF.

This clonotype is a singleton in its sample. This chain connects TRBV13 to TRBJ2-7, with a weak D call TRBD1 (5 bases). The CDR3 spans 12 residues. Germline CDR1 reads PRHDT; CDR2 reads FYEKMQ (reference sequence). The V gene lost 7 bases and the J gene lost 3 bases, with 10 bases spanning the gap. The CDR3 DNA sequence: TGTGCCAGCACTGGACAAGACTACGAGCAGTACTTC. Translating gives CASTGQDYEQYF.

V usage is TRBV5-1 and J usage is TRBJ2-7; D gene ambiguous. The V end was cut by 3 bases, the J end by 2 bases, with 15 bases between. The CDR3 covers 15 residues. Per the germline V gene, CDR1 is SGHRS and CDR2 is YFSETQ. CDR3 DNA sequence: TGCGCCAGCAGCTGGGCTGGCCCAAGGGCCTACGAGCAGTACTTC. Translating gives CASSWAGPRAYEQYF.

The chain carries TRBV20-1 and TRBJ2-1; 12 bases map to TRBD2. Germline V gene data show CDR1 as DFQATT and CDR2 as SNEGSKA (reference sequence). Trimming cost V 6 bases and J 4 bases; bases outside gene matches: 7. The CDR3 extends over 15 amino acids. CDR3 region: CSAPTTSGGYNEQFF. Here the CDR3 DNA reads TGCAGTGCCCCGACCACTAGCGGGGGGTACAATGAGCAGTTCTTC.

The V call is TRBV6-6, the J call TRBJ1-5; TRBD1 might be the D (6 bases). The CDR3 consists of 15 residues. Trimming took off 5 bases at V and 3 bases at J, with 14 bases between the two ends. The germline gives CDR1 MNHNY, CDR2 SVGAGI (reference sequence). The CDR3 region is CASSKGQGYNQPQHF. DNA for the CDR3: TGTGCCAGCAGTAAGGGTCAGGGGTACAATCAGCCCCAGCATTTT.

The V call is TRBV20-1, the J call TRBJ1-1, with D uncertain. The V gene lost 0 bases and the J gene lost 8 bases, with 10 bases spanning the gap. The CDR3 length is 12 residues. Per the germline V gene, CDR1 is DFQATT and CDR2 is SNEGSKA (reference sequence). CDR3 amino acids: CSARDRPGEAFF. CDR3 DNA: TGCAGTGCTAGAGATAGGCCAGGCGAAGCTTTCTTT.

The chain joins TRBV20-1 to TRBJ1-1; TRBD1 is a possible D gene (5 bases). The CDR3 spans 14 residues. Trimming cost V 6 bases and J 3 bases, with 17 bases left between them. Germline values: CDR1 DFQATT, CDR2 SNEGSKA (reference sequence). CDR3 DNA: TGCAGTGCCCCGGGACTTTCCAGGGACACTGAAGCTTTCTTT. This encodes CSAPGLSRDTEAFF.

The chain employs TRBV6-2 or TRBV6-3 and TRBJ2-5; D is undetermined. V lost 5 bases to trimming and J lost 2 bases, with 18 bases between them. Germline values: CDR1 MNHEY, CDR2 SVGEGT. This CDR3 spans 16 amino acids. CDR3 sequence: CASSKVPGFGQETQYF. CDR3 coding DNA: TGTGCCAGCAGTAAAGTTCCCGGCTTCGGGCAAGAGACCCAGTACTTC.

A few counts support this clonotype. The chain employs TRBV20-1 and TRBJ2-3; the D is unclear. Trimming shortened V by 6 bases and J by 2 bases, and 15 bases separated the two germline ends. The CDR3 contains 14 residues. The V gene's germline CDR1 is DFQATT and CDR2 SNEGSKA (reference sequence). Here the CDR3 DNA reads TGCAGTGCGACCGACCAGTTGAACACAGATACGCAGTATTTT. It translates to CSATDQLNTDTQYF.

A few counts support this clonotype. V is TRBV5-5 and J is TRBJ2-3; no definite D call. CDR1 is SGHKS and CDR2 is YYEKEE in the germline V gene (reference sequence). Between the trimmed V and J ends, which lost 5 bases and 5 bases, there was a span of 15 bases. This CDR3 contains 14 residues. The CDR3 DNA reads as TGTGCCAGCAGTTCCATCCGAGTCGAAGATACGCAGTATTTT. This sequence encodes CASSSIRVEDTQYF.

The DNA of the CDR3 is TGCAGTGCTAGAGCAGAACGGACTAGCGGATTGAATGAGCAGTTCTTC. As protein: CSARAERTSGLNEQFF. The chain has TRBV20-1 and TRBJ2-1; 10 bases fit TRBD2. The V gene end was trimmed by 1 base and the J gene end by 7 bases; junction bases not matched to a gene: 10. CDR1 and CDR2 (germline): DFQATT, SNEGSKA (reference sequence). The CDR3 sequence is 16 residues long.

Notes on this clonotype: Compared with germline, one end of the junction differs, possibly owing to a read error. The chain joins TRBV10-3 to TRBJ2-1, with D possibly TRBD2 on 6 matching bases. Germline V lookup: CDR1 ENHRY, CDR2 SYGVKD. The CDR3 contains 14 residues. Here the CDR3 reads CAISDRRGHNELFF. DNA of the CDR3: TGTGCCATCAGTGATAGGCGGGGTCACAATGAGCTGTTCTTC.

This clonotype came up a few times. CDR3 protein: CASTEQGAIPGEQYF. The CDR3 nucleotides read TGTGCCAGCACCGAACAGGGGGCGATACCGGGCGAGCAGTACTTC. The chain couples TRBV27 to TRBJ2-7; 9 bases fit TRBD1. The CDR3 is made up of 15 amino acids. Germline trimming cut 7 bases from V and 6 bases from J; bases unmatched to any gene: 13. Germline V gene data show CDR1 as MNHEY and CDR2 as SMNVEV (reference sequence).

The chain carries TRBV28 and TRBJ2-7; TRBD1 might be the D (5 bases). The germline gives CDR1 MDHEN, CDR2 SYDVKM. The CDR3 runs 17 residues. Trimming left V 6 bases short and J 3 bases short, with 24 bases between. CDR3 sequence (DNA): TGTGCCAGCAGGCATTCCAAGTTCGCAGGACAAAACTACGAGCAGTACTTC. Translating it yields CASRHSKFAGQNYEQYF.

The genes are TRBV6-2 or TRBV6-3 and TRBJ2-7; 10 bases map to TRBD2. This CDR3 is 11 amino acids long. V lost 8 bases, J lost 6 bases, and 1 base stayed unmatched. Germline CDR1 MNHEY, CDR2 SVGEGT. This CDR3 is CASRLAGEQYF. The CDR3 DNA is TGTGCCAGCCGACTAGCGGGCGAGCAGTACTTC.

V is TRBV20-1 and J is TRBJ2-1; 8 positions agree with TRBD1. Trimming at V came to 3 bases and at J to 6 bases, leaving 7 bases not matched to a gene. The CDR3 extends over 14 amino acids. CDR1 DFQATT and CDR2 SNEGSKA come from the germline V gene (reference sequence). This CDR3 is CSARTGTGFNEQFF. The CDR3 DNA sequence: TGCAGTGCTAGGACCGGGACAGGATTCAATGAGCAGTTCTTC.

A note on this clonotype: A much larger clone differs by one base, so this may be a read error. This chain joins TRBV7-3 and TRBJ2-1; 9 positions agree with TRBD1. This CDR3 has 15 amino acids. V was clipped by 2 bases and J by 7 bases; unmatched bases: 6. The germline V gene has CDR1 SGHTA and CDR2 FQGTGA. The CDR3 here is CASSLGGGQGNEQFF. DNA for the CDR3: TGTGCCAGCAGCTTAGGGGGGGGACAGGGAAATGAGCAGTTCTTC. Full variable domain (rest looked up from reference TRBV7-3 and TRBJ2-1): GAGVSQTPSNKVTEKGKYVELRCDPISGHTALYWYRQSLGQGPEFLIYFQGTGAADDSGLPNDRFFAVRPEGSVSTLKIQRTERGDSAVYLCASSLGGGQGNEQFFGPGTRLTVL.

CDR3 protein: CASSLGHRPTYEQYF. The CDR3 nucleotides are TGTGCCAGCAGTTTGGGACACCGGCCTACCTACGAGCAGTACTTC. J is TRBJ2-7 and V is TRBV27, with D tentatively TRBD1 (6 bases). In germline, CDR1 is MNHEY, CDR2 SMNVEV (reference sequence). The length of the CDR3 is 15 residues. The V gene lost 3 bases and the J gene lost 2 bases, with 14 bases spanning the gap.

The rearrangement links TRBV4-2 to TRBJ2-1; D call uncertain. CDR3 size: 16 residues. Germline loops: CDR1 LGHNA, CDR2 YNFKEQ. Trimming removed 0 bases at V and 3 bases at J, with 12 bases between. The CDR3 DNA reads TGTGCCAGCAGCCAAGATTGGCGTAACCTCTACAATGAGCAGTTCTTC. Translated: CASSQDWRNLYNEQFF.

The V call is TRBV28, the J call TRBJ2-7; possibly TRBD1 for D (6 bases). CDR1 and CDR2 (germline): MDHEN, SYDVKM. The CDR3 runs to 14 residues. Trimming took off 2 bases at V and 0 bases at J, with 8 bases between the two ends. This CDR3 is CASSLKGDSYEQYF. DNA of the CDR3: TGTGCCAGCAGTTTAAAGGGGGACTCCTACGAGCAGTACTTC.

This chain uses TRBV20-1 with TRBJ2-1, with 14 bases that match TRBD2. This CDR3 contains 15 residues. Germline V CDR1 and CDR2: DFQATT, SNEGSKA (reference sequence). The V and J ends lost 5 bases and 4 bases, in that order; junction bases with no gene match: 4. CDR3 amino acids: CSAPRLAGGYNEQFF. For the CDR3, the DNA is TGCAGTGCTCCTCGACTAGCGGGGGGGTACAATGAGCAGTTCTTC.

About this clonotype itself: The junction differs from germline at one of its ends, possibly a read error. The chain has TRBV11-2 and TRBJ2-7; 7 bases line up with TRBD2. The V gene's germline CDR1 is SGHAT and CDR2 FQNNGV. CDR3 length equals 14 residues. DNA of the CDR3: TGTGCCAACAGCTTAGGACTAGTGACCTACGAGCAGTACTTC. It translates to CANSLGLVTYEQYF.

There are a few counts of this clonotype. The chain links TRBV4-2 to TRBJ2-3, with 8 bases fitting TRBD1. The germline V gene encodes CDR1 LGHNA and CDR2 YNFKEQ. V dropped 0 bases and J dropped 1; count of bases not matched to a gene: 3. This CDR3 has 16 residues. The CDR3: CASSQDLTGGTDTQYF. The CDR3 DNA reads as TGTGCCAGCAGCCAAGATCTGACAGGGGGCACAGATACGCAGTATTTT.